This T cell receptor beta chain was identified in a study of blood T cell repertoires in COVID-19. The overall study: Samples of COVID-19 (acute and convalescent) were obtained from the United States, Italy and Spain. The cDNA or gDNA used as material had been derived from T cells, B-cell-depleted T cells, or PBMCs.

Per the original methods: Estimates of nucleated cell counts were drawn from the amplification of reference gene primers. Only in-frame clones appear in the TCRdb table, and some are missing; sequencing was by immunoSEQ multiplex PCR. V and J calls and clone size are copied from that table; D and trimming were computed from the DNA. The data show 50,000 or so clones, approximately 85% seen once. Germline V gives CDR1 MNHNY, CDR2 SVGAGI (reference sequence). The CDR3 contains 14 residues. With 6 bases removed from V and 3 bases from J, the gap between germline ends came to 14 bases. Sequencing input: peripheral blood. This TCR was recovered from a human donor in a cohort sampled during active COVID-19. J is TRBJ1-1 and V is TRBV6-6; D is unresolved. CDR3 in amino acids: CASRPPTADTEAFF. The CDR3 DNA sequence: TGTGCCAGCAGGCCCCCCACGGCGGACACTGAAGCTTTCTTT.